This T cell receptor beta chain stems from a study of Ad26.COV2.S vaccination and SARS-CoV-2 variants. Study-wide context: Once, or twice with 56 days between doses, Ad26.COV2.S was given intramuscularly. Findings and limits, study-wide: People who got the vaccine had more spike-specific TCR breadth than people who got placebo.

As to treatment: roughly 19 received Ad26.COV2.S at low or high dose, single or two shots; roughly five received placebo; per-sample allocation not given. Samples analyzed were those drawn on day 63 after the first vaccine or placebo injection. Sequencing was performed with immunoSEQ multiplex PCR; in TCRdb, only in-frame clones are kept and a portion is missing. The sample lists about 680,000 clones, 89% occurring once. In regard to this clone: What it binds is unknown.

This receptor was taken from a person aged 18-65 years who received the Ad26.COV2.S COVID-19 vaccine or a placebo. Sample: peripheral blood, taken in a trial of Ad26.COV2.S vaccine versus placebo.

The CDR3 spells CAISEANTEAFF. As DNA, the CDR3 is TGTGCCATCAGTGAGGCGAACACTGAAGCTTTCTTT. The chain employs TRBV10-3 and TRBJ1-1; D gene uncertain. V was cut by 2 bases and J by 1 base, with 2 bases left in between. In germline, CDR1 is ENHRY, CDR2 SYGVKD. This CDR3 contains 12 residues.